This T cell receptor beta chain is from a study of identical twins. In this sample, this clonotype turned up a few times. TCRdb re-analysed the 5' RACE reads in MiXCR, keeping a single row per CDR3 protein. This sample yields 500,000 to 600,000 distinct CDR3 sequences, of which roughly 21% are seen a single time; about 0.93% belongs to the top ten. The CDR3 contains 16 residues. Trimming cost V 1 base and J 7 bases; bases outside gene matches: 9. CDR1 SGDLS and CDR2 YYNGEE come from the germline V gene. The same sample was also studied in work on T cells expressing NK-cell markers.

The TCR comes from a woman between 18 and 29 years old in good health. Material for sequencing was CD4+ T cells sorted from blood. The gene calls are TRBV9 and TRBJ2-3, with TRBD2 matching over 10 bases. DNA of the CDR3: TGTGCCAGCAGCGTATCAAGCGGGGGGGTGGTGAATACGCAGTATTTT. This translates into CASSVSSGGVVNTQYF.